Presented here are 21 T cell receptor beta chains from one specimen sequenced in a study of T cells in Graves' hyperthyroidism and ophthalmopathy. Amplification targeted TCR beta CDR3 regions from RNA transcripts. First-round RT-PCR of the TCR CDR3 relied on the HTBI primer set. In TCRdb, the multiplex PCR reads were re-called with MiXCR into one record per CDR3 protein. Among hundreds of thousands of distinct CDR3 sequences, 14% were seen once, and the ten largest hold 10%. Sequencing input: blood. The receptor source for this set is a woman between 18 and 29 years old with Graves' hyperthyroidism.

This clonotype showed up many times. This chain links TRBV7-2 with TRBJ2-5, with 8 bases matching TRBD2. The CDR3 length is 17 residues. J gave up 4 bases and V 1 base, and 11 bases lay outside the gene matches. The germline V gene encodes CDR1 SGHTA and CDR2 FQGNSA. This CDR3 is CASSLGYGSGAIETQYF. Written as DNA, the CDR3 is TGTGCCAGCAGCTTAGGATATGGTAGCGGGGCGATAGAGACCCAGTACTTC.

This clonotype was observed many times. V usage is TRBV5-6 and J usage is TRBJ1-1; a weak D match, TRBD1 (5 bases). This CDR3 comprises 12 residues. V lost 2 bases and J 7 bases, leaving 9 bases between the germline ends. Germline V gene lookup returns CDR1 SGHDT and CDR2 YYEEEE. CDR3 DNA: TGTGCCAGCAGCTTCGGGGGAAATGAAGCTTTCTTT. Its translation: CASSFGGNEAFF.

In this sample, this clonotype turned up many times. One junction end does not reproduce the germline sequence, and a read error may be involved. This chain links TRBV7-6 with TRBJ1-1, with a possible D match to TRBD1 (6 bases). The length of the CDR3 is 13 residues. Germline assignment: CDR1 SGHVS and CDR2 FNYEAQ. CDR3 sequence: CASSLAGGPEAFF. The CDR3, as DNA: TGTGCCAGCAGCCTAGCCGGGGGGCCCGAAGCTTTCTTT.

This rearrangement joins TRBV12-3 or TRBV12-4 to TRBJ1-3; 7 bases are shared with TRBD1. Losses at the gene ends were 6 bases for V and 0 bases for J; bases not matched to a gene: 20. There are 20 residues in the CDR3. The CDR3 is CASSSLERGLAKDSGNTIYF. DNA for the CDR3: TGTGCCAGCAGCTCCCTAGAAAGGGGGCTCGCTAAGGACTCTGGAAACACCATATATTTT.

The sample holds a few counts of this clonotype. This chain connects TRBV7-9 to TRBJ2-3, with D tentatively TRBD1 (6 bases). V was pared by 6 bases and J by 1 base, with 17 bases between. The CDR3 contains 16 residues. Germline V gives CDR1 SEHNR, CDR2 FQNEAQ (reference sequence). The CDR3 protein is CASSQPATGGTDTQYF. The CDR3 nucleotides are TGTGCCAGCAGTCAGCCAGCGACAGGTGGCACAGATACGCAGTATTTT.

This chain links TRBV2 with TRBJ2-4; 11 positions match TRBD2. V trimming: 5 bases; J trimming: 2 bases; junction bases outside the gene matches: 2. Looked up from germline, CDR1 is SNHLY and CDR2 is FYNNEI. The CDR3 is 15 amino acids. DNA of the CDR3: TGTGCCAGCAGTACTAGCGGGAGCACCAAAAACATTCAGTACTTC. It specifies CASSTSGSTKNIQYF.

This clonotype was detected ten times or more. This chain joins TRBV20-1 and TRBJ2-4; D is undetermined. The CDR3 contains 16 residues. Trimming stripped 0 bases from V and 0 bases from J, with 12 bases between. Germline V gives CDR1 DFQATT, CDR2 SNEGSKA (reference sequence). This CDR3 reads CSARDPDTLAKNIQYF. CDR3 coding DNA: TGCAGTGCTAGAGACCCTGACACCCTAGCCAAAAACATTCAGTACTTC.

The chain carries TRBV4-3 and TRBJ1-1; TRBD1 aligns across 7 bases. The CDR3 extends over 14 amino acids. The germline gives CDR1 LGHNA, CDR2 YSLEER. Germline trimming cut 1 base from V and 6 bases from J; bases unmatched to any gene: 5. CDR3 DNA sequence: TGCGCCAGCAGCCAAGGGGTAGGGGGCCCTGAAGCTTTCTTT. Its translation: CASSQGVGGPEAFF.

This chain joins TRBV11-1 and TRBJ2-5; the match to TRBD1 covers 7 bases. Trimming cost V 5 bases and J 6 bases; bases outside gene matches: 9. The CDR3 covers 14 residues. Germline values: CDR1 SGHAT, CDR2 FQDESV (reference sequence). CDR3 protein: CASSLQGWGKTQYF. Here the CDR3 DNA reads TGTGCCAGCAGCCTACAGGGGTGGGGGAAGACCCAGTACTTC.

This clonotype occurred many times. Compared with germline, one end of the junction differs, possibly owing to a read error. The DNA for the CDR3 is TGTGCTAGCAGCTTTACCCTGGGGGGTGAGCAGTTCTTC. It yields the protein CASSFTLGGEQFF. The rearrangement links TRBV7-7 to TRBJ2-1, with D tentatively TRBD2 (6 bases). This CDR3 region has 13 residues. Germline-derived CDR1 and CDR2 are SSHAT and FNYEAQ (reference sequence).

This clonotype has ten or more counts. The chain's CDR3 is CASSYKPPGQGSYEQYF. The CDR3 DNA reads TGTGCCAGCAGCTACAAGCCCCCGGGACAGGGATCCTACGAGCAGTACTTC. The rearrangement links TRBV7-8 to TRBJ2-7, with TRBD1 matching 9 bases. Germline loops: CDR1 SGHVS, CDR2 FQNEAQ. V gave up 4 bases and J gave up 1 base; unmatched junction bases: 11. CDR3 length: 17 amino acids.

In its sample, this clonotype was seen many times. The J gene is TRBJ2-2, the V gene TRBV7-8; TRBD2 aligns across 10 bases. The junction had 12 bases not matched to a gene; V was cut back by 5 bases and J by 6 bases. Germline V gene sequence: CDR1 SGHVS, CDR2 FQNEAQ. The CDR3 is made up of 17 amino acids. In nucleotides, the CDR3 is TGTGCCAGCAGCCTTAGGCGGCTAGCGGGAGTCCCCGGGGAGCTGTTTTTT. Protein product: CASSLRRLAGVPGELFF.

This clonotype appeared many times. The genes are TRBV12-3 or TRBV12-4 and TRBJ1-2; D unresolved. There are 12 residues in the CDR3. V lost 2 bases to trimming and J lost 3 bases, with 4 bases between them. As DNA, the CDR3 is TGTGCCAGCAGTTTATTCGACTATGGCTACACCTTC. Translated, it gives CASSLFDYGYTF.

The chain employs TRBV19 and TRBJ2-1; the D gene is possibly TRBD2 (7 bases). The CDR3 is made up of 15 amino acids. Trimming left V 3 bases short and J 5 bases short, with 14 bases between. Germline V gene lookup returns CDR1 LNHDA and CDR2 SQIVND (reference sequence). This chain's CDR3 is CASSMRRGLHNEQFF. CDR3 sequence (DNA): TGTGCCAGTAGTATGCGGCGGGGGCTTCACAATGAGCAGTTCTTC. Variable domain in full (rest from reference TRBV19 and TRBJ2-1): DGGITQSPKYLFRKEGQNVTLSCEQNLNHDAMYWYRQDPGQGLRLIYYSQIVNDFQKGDIAEGYSVSREKKESFPLTVTSAQKNPTAFYLCASSMRRGLHNEQFFGPGTRLTVL.

The chain uses TRBV5-1 and TRBJ2-5; D is perhaps TRBD2 (5 bases). The CDR3 contains 15 residues. Germline V gene data show CDR1 as SGHRS and CDR2 as YFSETQ. V shed 0 bases and J shed 3 bases, with 12 bases lying between them. CDR3 nucleotides: TGCGCCAGCAGCTTGGGGATCAGGCGGGAAGAGACCCAGTACTTC. Translation: CASSLGIRREETQYF.

This chain uses TRBV5-1 with TRBJ2-5, with TRBD1 matching 8 bases. V shed 7 bases and J 2 bases; nucleotides not matched to a gene: 10. The CDR3 has 15 residues. Looked up from germline, CDR1 is SGHRS and CDR2 is YFSETQ. CDR3 sequence reads: CASRNQGAIQETQYF. The CDR3, as DNA: TGCGCCAGCCGCAACCAGGGGGCTATTCAAGAGACCCAGTACTTC.

The chain combines TRBV19 with TRBJ2-5, with 9 bases lining up with TRBD2. Looked up from germline, CDR1 is LNHDA and CDR2 is SQIVND (reference sequence). V was clipped by 7 bases and J by 5 bases; unmatched bases: 11. The CDR3 has 15 residues. This chain's CDR3 is CASTPGLAFTETQYF. The CDR3 DNA sequence: TGTGCCAGTACCCCGGGACTAGCTTTTACTGAGACCCAGTACTTC.

This clonotype was recorded many times. This chain uses TRBV7-3 with TRBJ1-6, with no clear D. The CDR3 length is 15 residues. Germline V CDR1 and CDR2: SGHTA, FQGTGA. V was cut by 2 bases and J by 6 bases, with 11 bases left in between. Here the CDR3 DNA reads TGTGCCAGCAGCTTATCCGGGGTGGGTAATTCACCCCTCCACTTT. Protein: CASSLSGVGNSPLHF.

The V and J genes are TRBV18 and TRBJ1-2; 8 nucleotides match TRBD1. V lost 0 bases to trimming and J lost 2 bases; unmatched junction nucleotides: 5. Germline CDR1 reads KGHSH; CDR2 reads LQKENI. The CDR3 totals 16 residues. The CDR3 sequence is CASSPPMDRDNYGYTF. In DNA, the CDR3 is TGTGCCAGCTCACCACCGATGGACAGGGACAACTATGGCTACACCTTC.

In this sample, this clonotype turned up many times. The CDR3 coding sequence is TGCGCCACCCGGACACCTAGCTCCTACGAGCAGTACTTC. The encoded protein is CATRTPSSYEQYF. The V gene is TRBV10-2, the J gene TRBJ2-7; D might be TRBD1 (5 bases). CDR1 WSHSY and CDR2 SAAADI come from the germline V gene. The CDR3 loop spans 13 amino acids. V was pared by 10 bases and J by 0 bases, with 13 bases between.

There are many counts of this clonotype. This rearrangement joins TRBV12-3 or TRBV12-4 to TRBJ2-7; D gene ambiguous. The ends were cut back, 3 bases at V and 4 bases at J, with 13 bases in the middle. This CDR3 spans 14 amino acids. CDR3 nucleotide sequence: TGTGCCAGCAGTTTTTCTGGGGTTCGGTACGAGCAGTACTTC. Its translation: CASSFSGVRYEQYF.